The 30 T cell receptor beta chains presented below share a single source sample, sequenced in a study of blood T cell repertoires in COVID-19. Here immunoSEQ multiplex PCR was the method, and the copy in TCRdb shows in-frame clones only, minus some. The sample consists of approximately 300,000 clones, around nine tenths of them appearing once. Sequenced sample: peripheral blood. The receptors here all came from a woman in her thirties with COVID-19, enrolled during active disease.

V gene TRBV4-1 combines with J gene TRBJ2-3, with D tentatively TRBD1 (7 bases). Trimming cost V 2 bases and J 5 bases, with 14 bases left between them. The CDR3 is 15 residues long. Germline lookup yields CDR1 MGHRA and CDR2 YSYEKL. CDR3 loop: CASSQIRQGGDTQYF. CDR3 in DNA: TGCGCCAGCAGCCAAATTCGGCAGGGGGGAGATACGCAGTATTTT.

This clone was seen only a few times. This chain joins TRBV11-2 and TRBJ2-4; 11 positions match TRBD2. The V gene end was trimmed by 4 bases and the J gene end by 6 bases; junction bases not matched to a gene: 5. This CDR3 contains 15 residues. Germline-derived CDR1 and CDR2 are SGHAT and FQNNGV. This CDR3 is CASSSSGTSGNIQYF. Written as DNA, the CDR3 is TGTGCCAGCAGCTCTAGCGGGACTAGCGGAAACATTCAGTACTTC.

The gene calls are TRBV15 and TRBJ2-1; 7 nucleotides match TRBD1. CDR3 length: 15 residues. Germline loops: CDR1 LNHNV, CDR2 YYDKDF (reference sequence). With 1 base clipped from V and 7 bases from J, the junction kept 7 bases outside the gene matches. The CDR3 region has the DNA TGTGCCACCAGCAGAGTCAGGGGGACGGGGAATGAGCAGTTCTTC. This gives the protein CATSRVRGTGNEQFF.

V usage is TRBV9 and J usage is TRBJ1-2, with 10 positions matching TRBD1. The V segment lost 3 bases and the J segment 6 bases; nucleotides outside the gene matches: 5. Germline V CDR1 and CDR2: SGDLS, YYNGEE. The CDR3 spans 14 residues. In DNA form, the CDR3 reads TGTGCCAGCAGCGCGAATGGACAGGGGGATGGCTACACCTTC. It codes for CASSANGQGDGYTF.

The V and J genes are TRBV6-5 and TRBJ2-7; no firm D call. This CDR3 has 14 amino acids. Germline values: CDR1 MNHEY, CDR2 SVGAGI. Trimming removed 2 bases at V and 0 bases at J, with 8 bases between. CDR3 protein: CASSYGHGSYEQYF. DNA of the CDR3: TGTGCCAGCAGTTACGGGCACGGCTCCTACGAGCAGTACTTC.

The rearrangement joins TRBV29-1 to TRBJ2-7; D possibly corresponds to TRBD1 (5 bases). The V gene lost 8 bases and the J gene lost 7 bases, with 18 bases spanning the gap. CDR1 and CDR2 (germline): SQVTM, ANQGSEA. This CDR3 is 12 amino acids long. The CDR3 loop is CSTQVGAGEQYF. The CDR3 region has the DNA TGCAGCACTCAGGTAGGGGCAGGGGAGCAGTACTTC.

The chain employs TRBV13 and TRBJ2-2, with 8 positions matching TRBD2. The CDR3 consists of 14 residues. Per germline, CDR1 PRHDT and CDR2 FYEKMQ (reference sequence). The J segment lost 6 bases and the V segment lost 1 base, leaving 1 base of the junction unmatched. In DNA, the CDR3 is TGTGCCAGCAGCTTAGCGGGAGGGGCCGGGGAGCTGTTTTTT. It codes for CASSLAGGAGELFF.

In this sample, this clone turned up once. The chain joins TRBV5-1 to TRBJ2-5; 8 bases match TRBD2. Per the germline V gene, CDR1 is SGHRS and CDR2 is YFSETQ. CDR3 length: 14 amino acids. Trimming at V came to 4 bases and at J to 5 bases, leaving 7 bases not matched to a gene. In DNA form, the CDR3 reads TGCGCCAGCAGCCCCTACGGGAGGGATGAGACCCAGTACTTC. It codes for CASSPYGRDETQYF.

The rearrangement links TRBV20-1 to TRBJ2-7, with D possibly TRBD2 on 5 matching bases. In germline, CDR1 is DFQATT, CDR2 SNEGSKA (reference sequence). This CDR3 is built from 15 residues. Deletions cut 3 bases from V and 2 bases from J, with 17 bases between. The CDR3 loop is CSASALAGSPYEQYF. In nucleotides, the CDR3 is TGCAGTGCTAGTGCTCTTGCGGGCAGTCCCTACGAGCAGTACTTC.

The J gene is TRBJ2-7, the V gene TRBV29-1; D gene uncertain. V shed 2 bases and J shed 4 bases, with 6 bases lying between them. CDR3 length equals 11 residues. The germline V gene encodes CDR1 SQVTM and CDR2 ANQGSEA. CDR3 coding DNA: TGCAGCGTTGAACTGGAGTACGAGCAGTACTTC. The encoded protein is CSVELEYEQYF.

The V gene is TRBV5-1, the J gene TRBJ1-1; 7 bases line up with TRBD1. The length of the CDR3 is 14 residues. The V segment lost 2 bases and the J segment 1 base; nucleotides outside the gene matches: 2. CDR1 and CDR2 (germline): SGHRS, YFSETQ. The CDR3 sequence: CASSFQGGNTEAFF. The CDR3 nucleotides are TGCGCCAGCAGCTTTCAGGGGGGGAACACTGAAGCTTTCTTT.

The table lists this clone with a count of one. The chain carries TRBV5-1 and TRBJ2-5, with TRBD2 identical over 7 bases. Trimming cost V 4 bases and J 1 base; bases outside gene matches: 7. From germline, CDR1 is SGHRS and CDR2 YFSETQ. The CDR3 runs 15 residues. The CDR3 loop is CASSGASGRQETQYF. In DNA, the CDR3 is TGCGCCAGCAGCGGAGCTAGCGGTCGCCAAGAGACCCAGTACTTC.

This clone has only one observation. The rearrangement joins TRBV9 to TRBJ2-7, with 8 bases aligning to TRBD1. V shed 4 bases and J 1 base; nucleotides not matched to a gene: 13. CDR3 length: 17 residues. Germline V gives CDR1 SGDLS, CDR2 YYNGEE. CDR3 bases: TGTGCCAGCAGCCCATACTCCGGGACAGGACTTTCCTACGAGCAGTACTTC. This translates into CASSPYSGTGLSYEQYF.

CDR3 residues: CASSLRRASRNSPLHF. DNA for the CDR3: TGTGCCAGCAGTTTGAGGAGAGCAAGTAGGAATTCACCCCTCCACTTT. V and J are TRBV28 and TRBJ1-6; D not resolved. Germline loops: CDR1 MDHEN, CDR2 SYDVKM. The V end lost 3 bases, the J end lost 7 bases, and 16 bases lay between the germline ends. The CDR3 extends over 16 amino acids.

The rearrangement joins TRBV28 to TRBJ2-6; D not resolved. Germline loops: CDR1 MDHEN, CDR2 SYDVKM. The CDR3 consists of 18 residues. V lost 6 bases and J lost 0, with 18 bases in between. In DNA, the CDR3 is TGTGCCAGCAGGCCCAACACGGAGACCCTCTCTGGGGCCAACGTCCTGACTTTC. Its translation is CASRPNTETLSGANVLTF.

The chain links TRBV28 to TRBJ1-1; 9 bases line up with TRBD1. CDR3 size: 16 residues. Germline V CDR1 and CDR2: MDHEN, SYDVKM. V dropped 3 bases and J dropped 11; count of bases not matched to a gene: 16. DNA for the CDR3: TGTGCCAGCAGTTTCGCCGGGGGACAGGGTAATTTAGGGGCTTTCTTT. Translated: CASSFAGGQGNLGAFF.

The rearrangement links TRBV4-1 to TRBJ1-5; the match to TRBD1 covers 8 bases. Trimming at V came to 0 bases and at J to 7 bases, leaving 14 bases not matched to a gene. Germline CDR1 reads MGHRA; CDR2 reads YSYEKL. The CDR3 runs 18 residues. CDR3 bases: TGCGCCAGCAGCCAAGATCCGCTCGACAGGGGAGGAGGGCAGCCCCAGCATTTT. It translates to CASSQDPLDRGGGQPQHF.

This clone showed up just a few times. The rearrangement links TRBV3-1 (or the pseudogene TRBV3-2) to TRBJ1-1, with 10 bases fitting TRBD1. CDR1 is LGHDT, CDR2 YNNKEL, per germline (reference sequence). The CDR3 runs to 15 residues. With 1 base clipped from V and 2 bases from J, the junction kept 1 base outside the gene matches. The chain's CDR3 is CASSQGTGGNTEAFF. CDR3 sequence (DNA): TGTGCCAGCAGCCAAGGGACAGGGGGTAACACTGAAGCTTTCTTT.

V usage is TRBV27 and J usage is TRBJ2-7, with TRBD2 matching 8 bases. The V segment lost 0 bases and the J segment 5 bases; nucleotides outside the gene matches: 9. CDR1 is MNHEY and CDR2 is SMNVEV in the germline V gene (reference sequence). The CDR3 length is 16 residues. The CDR3 bases are TGTGCCAGCAGTTTATCCTATCCGGGACTAGGAGACGAGCAGTACTTC. This sequence encodes CASSLSYPGLGDEQYF.

V and J are TRBV5-6 and TRBJ2-1, with TRBD2 matching 7 bases. Germline CDR1 is SGHDT and CDR2 is YYEEEE. The CDR3 is 14 amino acids. The junction had 8 bases not matched to a gene; V was cut back by 2 bases and J by 9 bases. The CDR3 DNA reads TGTGCCAGCAGCTTCAGGCGGGAGTTAGGTGAGCAGTTCTTC. Its translation: CASSFRRELGEQFF.

The chain recombines TRBV19 with TRBJ2-5; TRBD2 matches 7 bases. The CDR3 length is 13 residues. Trimming cost V 7 bases and J 6 bases; bases outside gene matches: 8. Germline CDR1 reads LNHDA; CDR2 reads SQIVND (reference sequence). CDR3 nucleotides: TGTGCCAGTAAGGGCGGGAGAAGGCAGACCCAGTACTTC. Translation: CASKGGRRQTQYF.

The V call is TRBV5-6, the J call TRBJ2-1; 9 bases match TRBD2. Trimming took 2 bases from V and 7 from J; bases not matched to a gene: 10. CDR3 length: 16 residues. Germline V lookup: CDR1 SGHDT, CDR2 YYEEEE. In DNA, the CDR3 is TGTGCCAGCAGCTTCCGTTTAGCGGGGGTATGGAATGAGCAGTTCTTC. Protein: CASSFRLAGVWNEQFF.

To note about this clone: The same CDR3 can be traced to other DNA sequences in this sample. The CDR3 spells CASSPGTNTGELFF. The CDR3 DNA follows: TGCGCCAGCAGCCCCGGGACGAACACCGGGGAGCTGTTTTTT. J is TRBJ2-2 and V is TRBV5-1, with D perhaps TRBD2 (5 bases). The germline V and J ends were trimmed by 4 bases and 0 bases, with 7 bases remaining between them. Germline V gene sequence: CDR1 SGHRS, CDR2 YFSETQ. The CDR3 extends over 14 amino acids.

There are a few counts of this clone. CDR3 sequence reads: CATAVGANYGYTF. CDR3 nucleotide sequence: TGTGCTACCGCTGTGGGAGCTAACTATGGCTACACCTTC. V and J are TRBV19 and TRBJ1-2; D is undetermined. CDR3 length: 13 residues. Germline values: CDR1 LNHDA, CDR2 SQIVND (reference sequence).

The chain couples TRBV7-2 to TRBJ2-1; 7 bases agree with TRBD1. CDR1 is SGHTA and CDR2 is FQGNSA in the germline V gene. V lost 5 bases to trimming and J lost 7 bases; unmatched junction nucleotides: 11. The CDR3 runs to 15 residues. In nucleotides, the CDR3 is TGTGCCAGCAGCCGGAACACAGGGGCAGGTAATGAGCAGTTCTTC. Translation: CASSRNTGAGNEQFF.

The chain combines TRBV10-3 with TRBJ2-7, with D perhaps matching TRBD2 (6 bases). CDR3 size: 16 residues. Per germline, CDR1 ENHRY and CDR2 SYGVKD. With 0 bases removed from V and 4 bases from J, the gap between germline ends came to 16 bases. CDR3 sequence reads: CAISESGVGGGYEQYF. The CDR3, as DNA: TGTGCCATCAGTGAGTCTGGGGTTGGGGGAGGATACGAGCAGTACTTC.

This clone occurred once. The gene calls are TRBV5-1 and TRBJ1-2; a weak D match, TRBD1 (5 bases). From germline, CDR1 is SGHRS and CDR2 YFSETQ. Deletions cut 1 base from V and 4 bases from J, with 11 bases between. The CDR3 extends over 14 amino acids. CDR3 DNA sequence: TGCGCCAGCAGCTTGATTGCAGACAGCTATGGCTACACCTTC. This codes for CASSLIADSYGYTF.

The V gene is TRBV28, the J gene TRBJ1-2; 9 bases map to TRBD1. This CDR3 comprises 14 residues. V shed 8 bases, J shed 4 bases, and the junction held 8 bases outside the gene matches. CDR1 is MDHEN and CDR2 is SYDVKM in the germline V gene. CDR3 nucleotide sequence: TGTGCCAGCTGGTCACAGGGACAGGGCTATGGCTACACCTTC. Its translation is CASWSQGQGYGYTF.

The J gene is TRBJ1-6, the V gene TRBV13, with D perhaps matching TRBD1 (5 bases). This CDR3 spans 18 amino acids. Trimming pared 0 bases from V and 6 bases from J, leaving 18 bases between. Germline V gives CDR1 PRHDT, CDR2 FYEKMQ (reference sequence). In DNA form, the CDR3 reads TGTGCCAGCAGCTTAGGCCTGGGGGGTGACGCCGGTAATTCACCCCTCCACTTT. It encodes CASSLGLGGDAGNSPLHF.

The rearrangement joins TRBV7-3 to TRBJ2-1; 15 bases fit TRBD2. V lost 0 bases and J lost 9; bases outside the gene matches: 6. This CDR3 is built from 17 residues. The germline V gene encodes CDR1 SGHTA and CDR2 FQGTGA. CDR3 sequence: CASSLTSGTSGRTEQFF. DNA for the CDR3: TGTGCCAGCAGCTTAACGAGCGGGACTAGCGGGAGGACTGAGCAGTTCTTC.